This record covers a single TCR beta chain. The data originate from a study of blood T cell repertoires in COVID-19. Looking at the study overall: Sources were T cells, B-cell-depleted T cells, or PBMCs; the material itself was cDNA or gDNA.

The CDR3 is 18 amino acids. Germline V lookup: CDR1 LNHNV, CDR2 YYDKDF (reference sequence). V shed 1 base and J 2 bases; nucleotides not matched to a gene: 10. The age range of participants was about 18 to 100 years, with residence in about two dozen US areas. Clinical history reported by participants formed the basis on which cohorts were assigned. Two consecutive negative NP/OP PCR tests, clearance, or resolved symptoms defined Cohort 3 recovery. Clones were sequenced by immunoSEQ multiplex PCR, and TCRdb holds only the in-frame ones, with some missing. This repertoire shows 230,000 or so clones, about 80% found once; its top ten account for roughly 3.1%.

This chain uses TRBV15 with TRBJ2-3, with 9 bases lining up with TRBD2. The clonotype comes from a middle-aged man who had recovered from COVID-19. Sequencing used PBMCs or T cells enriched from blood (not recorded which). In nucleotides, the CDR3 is TGTGCCACCAGCAGAGTCGCCGAGCGGGGGGCCCACACAGATACGCAGTATTTT. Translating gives CATSRVAERGAHTDTQYF.